These 20 T cell receptor beta chains came from one sample sequenced in a study of cytomegalovirus exposure and HLA in healthy donors. Primers included in the PCR were 60 Vbeta and 13 Jbeta primers. The assay was immunoSEQ multiplex PCR, and TCRdb's table has in-frame clones only and misses some. The table lists about 160,000 clones, around three quarters of them singletons, with roughly 1.5% in the top ten. Source material: PBMCs. The receptors were sampled from a man aged 35 to 55 in good health and CMV-seronegative.

The chain employs TRBV7-3 and TRBJ1-1, with D perhaps matching TRBD1 (6 bases). CDR1 SGHTA and CDR2 FQGTGA come from the germline V gene. V was trimmed by 5 bases and J by 8 bases, leaving 15 bases between them. The CDR3 is 13 residues long. The CDR3 region has the DNA TGTGCCAGCAGCGAGGAGGGGAGGGGGGAAGCTTTCTTT. Protein sequence: CASSEEGRGEAFF. Based on the CDR3 plus reference TRBV7-3 and TRBJ1-1, the full variable domain is GAGVSQTPSNKVTEKGKYVELRCDPISGHTALYWYRQSLGQGPEFLIYFQGTGAADDSGLPNDRFFAVRPEGSVSTLKIQRTERGDSAVYLCASSEEGRGEAFFGQGTRLTVV.

This chain uses TRBV19 with TRBJ2-5, with TRBD1 as a possible D gene (5 bases). CDR1 is LNHDA, CDR2 SQIVND, per germline (reference sequence). The CDR3 has 14 amino acids. Deletions cut 3 bases from V and 5 bases from J, with 13 bases between. In DNA, the CDR3 is TGTGCCAGTAGTATGGGGCAGGGCTTCGAGACCCAGTACTTC. It translates to CASSMGQGFETQYF.

The V gene is TRBV10-1, the J gene TRBJ1-2; D perhaps matches TRBD1 (6 bases). The ends were cut back, 7 bases at V and 4 bases at J, with 13 bases in the middle. CDR1 is WNHNN, CDR2 SYGVQD, per germline (reference sequence). The CDR3 totals 13 residues. This chain's CDR3 is CASTSGQLYGYTF. The CDR3 region has the DNA TGCGCCAGCACCTCCGGACAGCTCTATGGCTACACCTTC.

The chain carries TRBV5-6 and TRBJ2-3, with TRBD1 identical over 7 bases. The CDR3 has 13 residues. J lost 6 bases, V lost 4 bases, and 5 bases had no gene match. CDR1 is SGHDT, CDR2 YYEEEE, per germline. The CDR3: CASSIIQGDTQYF. DNA of the CDR3: TGTGCCAGCAGCATCATACAGGGGGATACGCAGTATTTT.

This chain connects TRBV27 to TRBJ1-4; D perhaps matches TRBD1 (5 bases). The germline gives CDR1 MNHEY, CDR2 SMNVEV (reference sequence). The CDR3 contains 15 residues. V lost 6 bases, J lost 4 bases, and 15 bases lay in between. The CDR3 DNA reads TGTGCCAGCAGCCCGTCGACAGAGATTAATGAAAAACTGTTTTTT. Protein: CASSPSTEINEKLFF. The complete variable domain, with remaining parts taken from reference TRBV27 and TRBJ1-4, reads EAQVTQNPRYLITVTGKKLTVTCSQNMNHEYMSWYRQDPGLGLRQIYYSMNVEVTDKGDVPEGYKVSRKEKRNFPLILESPSPNQTSLYFCASSPSTEINEKLFFGSGTQLSVL.

The gene calls are TRBV4-1 and TRBJ2-5, with D possibly matching TRBD1 (5 bases). The CDR3 spans 14 residues. V was cut by 0 bases and J by 5 bases, with 10 bases left in between. The germline V gene encodes CDR1 MGHRA and CDR2 YSYEKL. This CDR3 is CASSQERGSETQYF. In DNA, the CDR3 is TGCGCCAGCAGCCAAGAAAGGGGTTCCGAGACCCAGTACTTC.

V and J are TRBV29-1 and TRBJ1-2; no reliable D call. CDR1 and CDR2 from the germline V gene are SQVTM and ANQGSEA. The CDR3 has 14 residues. Trimming cost V 0 bases and J 2 bases, with 10 bases left between them. This chain's CDR3 is CSVEDRGGNYGYTF. For the CDR3, the DNA is TGCAGCGTTGAAGATCGGGGAGGAAACTATGGCTACACCTTC.

V and J are TRBV11-2 and TRBJ1-5, with TRBD1 as a possible D gene (6 bases). The CDR3 totals 15 residues. Germline CDR1 is SGHAT and CDR2 is FQNNGV. Trimming took off 1 base at V and 4 bases at J, with 11 bases between the two ends. Here the CDR3 DNA reads TGTGCCAGCAGCTTAGGCAGGGGCGAAAATCAGCCCCAGCATTTT. Its protein product is CASSLGRGENQPQHF. The full variable domain, with the rest looked up from reference TRBV11-2 and TRBJ1-5, is EAGVAQSPRYKIIEKRQSVAFWCNPISGHATLYWYQQILGQGPKLLIQFQNNGVVDDSQLPKDRFSAERLKGVDSTLKIQPAKLEDSAVYLCASSLGRGENQPQHFGDGTRLSIL.

The J gene is TRBJ2-4, the V gene TRBV21-1; TRBD1 is the table's D call, not checked against the DNA. TRBV21-1 counts as a pseudogene. This CDR3 is built from 17 residues. The CDR3 loop is CASSKRRQGVAKNIQYF. The CDR3 nucleotides read TGTGCCAGCAGCAAAAGGCGACAGGGAGTAGCCAAAAACATTCAGTACTTC.

The chain recombines TRBV5-4 with TRBJ2-5; TRBD2 might be the D (5 bases). The germline CDR1 and CDR2 sequences are SGHNT and YYREEE (reference sequence). The CDR3 is 14 residues long. Trimming took off 0 bases at V and 5 bases at J, with 11 bases between the two ends. The CDR3 reads CASSLDGKGETQYF. The CDR3 DNA sequence: TGTGCCAGCAGCTTGGACGGGAAGGGTGAGACCCAGTACTTC.

The genes are TRBV9 and TRBJ2-1; 11 nucleotides line up with TRBD1. Losses at the gene ends were 4 bases for V and 7 bases for J; bases not matched to a gene: 7. CDR3 length: 15 amino acids. Germline values: CDR1 SGDLS, CDR2 YYNGEE. CDR3 region: CASSLDGQGANEQFF. The CDR3 nucleotides read TGTGCCAGCAGCCTTGACGGACAGGGGGCAAATGAGCAGTTCTTC.

The genes are TRBV7-9 and TRBJ2-6; D might be TRBD1 (5 bases). Trimming left V 1 base short and J 2 bases short, with 15 bases between. The CDR3 extends over 18 amino acids. The germline CDR1 and CDR2 sequences are SEHNR and FQNEAQ (reference sequence). CDR3 bases: TGTGCCAGCAGCTTAGTTGCAGGGATGCAGGCTGGGGCCAACGTCCTGACTTTC. Protein: CASSLVAGMQAGANVLTF.

The chain couples TRBV9 to TRBJ2-5; D not certain. Germline lookup yields CDR1 SGDLS and CDR2 YYNGEE. The CDR3 sequence is 14 residues long. V was pared by 0 bases and J by 0 bases, with 6 bases between. This CDR3 reads CASSVDLYQETQYF. The DNA of the CDR3 is TGTGCCAGCAGCGTAGATTTATACCAAGAGACCCAGTACTTC.

This chain links TRBV30 with TRBJ2-5; possibly TRBD2 for D (6 bases). V was cut by 3 bases and J by 5 bases, with 10 bases left in between. Germline loops: CDR1 GTSNPN, CDR2 SVGIG (reference sequence). CDR3 length: 12 amino acids. The CDR3: CAWSAEGETQYF. The CDR3 DNA follows: TGTGCCTGGAGCGCGGAGGGGGAGACCCAGTACTTC.

The chain is built from TRBV6-4 and TRBJ2-3; a possible D gene is TRBD1 (6 bases). The V and J ends lost 3 bases and 6 bases respectively, with 16 bases between them. The CDR3 extends over 15 amino acids. CDR1 MRHNA and CDR2 SNTAGT come from the germline V gene. Written as DNA, the CDR3 is TGTGCCAGCAGTGAAAAGGGGGTTGATAGCGATACGCAGTATTTT. It translates to CASSEKGVDSDTQYF.

This chain links TRBV19 with TRBJ1-5; 9 bases match TRBD1. Per the germline V gene, CDR1 is LNHDA and CDR2 is SQIVND (reference sequence). V shed 6 bases, J shed 1 base, and the junction held 1 base outside the gene matches. There are 14 residues in the CDR3. The DNA for the CDR3 is TGTGCCAGTAGGACAGGGGGAAGCAATCAGCCCCAGCATTTT. This encodes CASRTGGSNQPQHF.

The chain recombines TRBV28 with TRBJ2-7, with 10 positions matching TRBD2. Germline trimming cut 2 bases from V and 0 bases from J; bases unmatched to any gene: 1. In germline, CDR1 is MDHEN, CDR2 SYDVKM. CDR3 length: 15 residues. CDR3 region: CASSLVAGGSYEQYF. The CDR3 DNA reads as TGTGCCAGCAGTTTAGTAGCGGGGGGCTCCTACGAGCAGTACTTC.

This chain uses TRBV7-6 with TRBJ1-2; D remains unclear. V was trimmed by 5 bases and J by 3 bases, leaving 13 bases between them. From germline, CDR1 is SGHVS and CDR2 FNYEAQ. The CDR3 sequence is 14 residues long. The DNA for the CDR3 is TGTGCCAGCAGCCCTAGCAAGGGCGACTATGGCTACACCTTC. It encodes CASSPSKGDYGYTF. Full variable domain (remainder filled in from reference TRBV7-6 and TRBJ1-2): GAGVSQSPRYKVTKRGQDVALRCDPISGHVSLYWYRQALGQGPEFLTYFNYEAQQDKSGLPNDRFSAERPEGSISTLTIQRTEQRDSAMYRCASSPSKGDYGYTFGSGTRLTVV.

The V and J genes are TRBV19 and TRBJ1-4; D not certain. The germline V and J ends were trimmed by 7 bases and 7 bases, with 16 bases remaining between them. Germline CDR1 is LNHDA and CDR2 is SQIVND (reference sequence). This CDR3 comprises 14 residues. The CDR3 spells CASTSRGPFEKLFF. Written as DNA, the CDR3 is TGTGCCAGTACCTCCCGGGGTCCCTTTGAAAAACTGTTTTTT.

The CDR3 DNA sequence: TGTGCCAGCAGTTTGCAGGACGGACACTACAATGAGCAGTTCTTC. Translation: CASSLQDGHYNEQFF. This chain uses TRBV27 with TRBJ2-1, with D possibly being TRBD1 (5 bases). The CDR3 contains 15 residues. Trimming removed 3 bases from V and 3 bases from J, with 12 bases in between. The germline V gene encodes CDR1 MNHEY and CDR2 SMNVEV (reference sequence).